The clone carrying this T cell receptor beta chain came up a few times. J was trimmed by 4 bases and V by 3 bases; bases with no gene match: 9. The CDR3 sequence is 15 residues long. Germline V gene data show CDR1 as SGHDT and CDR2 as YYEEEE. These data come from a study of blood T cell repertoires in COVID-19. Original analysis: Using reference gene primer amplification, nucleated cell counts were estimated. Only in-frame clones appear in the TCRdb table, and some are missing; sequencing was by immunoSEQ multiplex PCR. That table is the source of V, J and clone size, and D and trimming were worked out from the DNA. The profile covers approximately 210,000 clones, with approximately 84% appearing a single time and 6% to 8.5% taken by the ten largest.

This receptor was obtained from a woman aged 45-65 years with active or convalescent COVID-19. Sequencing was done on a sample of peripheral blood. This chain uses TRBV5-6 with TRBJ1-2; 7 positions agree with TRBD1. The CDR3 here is CASSSYRGGSYGYTF. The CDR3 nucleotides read TGTGCCAGCAGCTCATACAGGGGTGGATCCTATGGCTACACCTTC. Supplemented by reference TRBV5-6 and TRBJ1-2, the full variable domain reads DAGVTQSPTHLIKTRGQQVTLRCSPKSGHDTVSWYQQALGQGPQFIFQYYEEEERQRGNFPDRFSGHQFPNYSSELNVNALLLGDSALYLCASSSYRGGSYGYTFGSGTRLTVV.